These 15 T cell receptor beta chains came from one sample sequenced in a study of identifying expanded T cells in peripheral blood. Measured with immunoSEQ multiplex PCR; TCRdb has only the in-frame clones, and not every one. The table has around 120,000 clones, around 88% seen once. The sequenced sample consisted of blood. The receptors were gathered from a person aged 18 to 69 in good health.

The chain carries TRBV4-2 and TRBJ1-4; perhaps TRBD1 as D (5 bases). The germline V and J ends were trimmed by 3 bases and 12 bases, with 11 bases remaining between them. Germline V gene lookup returns CDR1 LGHNA and CDR2 YNFKEQ. The CDR3 spans 12 residues. The CDR3 is CASSHTLGELFF. The CDR3 coding sequence is TGTGCCAGCAGCCACACCTTGGGGGAACTGTTTTTT.

This chain joins TRBV4-2 and TRBJ2-2, with 9 bases identical to TRBD2. This CDR3 is 18 amino acids long. Looked up from germline, CDR1 is LGHNA and CDR2 is YNFKEQ. V shed 1 base and J 5 bases; nucleotides not matched to a gene: 11. The CDR3 protein is CASSQVLRGGRETGELFF. CDR3 nucleotides: TGTGCCAGCAGCCAAGTCTTGCGGGGGGGCCGGGAGACCGGGGAGCTGTTTTTT.

The rearrangement links TRBV11-2 to TRBJ2-3; no firm D call. V dropped 2 bases and J dropped 1 base, with 10 bases sitting between them. The CDR3 is 15 residues long. Germline CDR1 reads SGHAT; CDR2 reads FQNNGV. DNA for the CDR3: TGTGCCAGCAGCTTAATGGGGTCCCGCACAGATACGCAGTATTTT. Its protein product is CASSLMGSRTDTQYF.

The sample holds one count of this clone. V is TRBV6-6 and J is TRBJ2-7, with D possibly being TRBD1 or TRBD2 (5 bases each). Trimming pared 2 bases from V and 0 bases from J, leaving 11 bases between. Looked up from germline, CDR1 is MNHNY and CDR2 is SVGAGI (reference sequence). This CDR3 is built from 15 residues. DNA for the CDR3: TGTGCCAGCAGTTACCCTCCAGGGACCTCCTACGAGCAGTACTTC. It is translated as CASSYPPGTSYEQYF.

This clone was seen a single time. The chain uses TRBV7-2 and TRBJ2-7; D is possibly TRBD1 (6 bases). Trimming shortened V by 1 base and J by 7 bases, and 11 bases separated the two germline ends. The CDR3 consists of 13 residues. Per germline, CDR1 SGHTA and CDR2 FQGNSA. CDR3 nucleotides: TGTGCCAGCAGCTTAGGGACAGTGGGGGAGCAGTACTTC. Its protein is CASSLGTVGEQYF.

The chain is built from TRBV19 and TRBJ1-6; possible D gene TRBD1, 5 bases. Trimming shortened V by 4 bases and J by 6 bases, and 10 bases separated the two germline ends. CDR3 size: 14 residues. Germline CDR1 reads LNHDA; CDR2 reads SQIVND (reference sequence). The CDR3 here is CASSTGYGNSPLHF. CDR3 DNA: TGTGCCAGTAGTACAGGGTACGGTAATTCACCCCTCCACTTT. Looking up the rest from reference TRBV19 and TRBJ1-6 gives the full variable domain: DGGITQSPKYLFRKEGQNVTLSCEQNLNHDAMYWYRQDPGQGLRLIYYSQIVNDFQKGDIAEGYSVSREKKESFPLTVTSAQKNPTAFYLCASSTGYGNSPLHFGNGTRLTVT.

The V call is TRBV4-3, the J call TRBJ2-5, with a possible D match to TRBD1 (5 bases). This CDR3 spans 15 amino acids. The V end was cut by 0 bases, the J end by 4 bases, with 12 bases between. Germline V gene sequence: CDR1 LGHNA, CDR2 YSLEER. For the CDR3, the DNA is TGCGCCAGCAGCCAAGATCCCCAGGGCAGAGAGACCCAGTACTTC. It encodes CASSQDPQGRETQYF.

The CDR3: CAWSDLAGILEQYF. The CDR3 nucleotides are TGTGCCTGGAGTGACCTAGCGGGGATCCTAGAGCAGTACTTC. The V and J genes are TRBV30 and TRBJ2-7, with 9 bases aligning to TRBD2. V shed 1 base, J shed 7 bases, and the junction held 8 bases outside the gene matches. The germline V gene has CDR1 GTSNPN and CDR2 SVGIG (reference sequence). The CDR3 is made up of 14 amino acids.

The genes are TRBV5-1 and TRBJ1-3; D might be TRBD1 (5 bases). The CDR3 spans 13 residues. V was cut by 0 bases and J by 4 bases, with 5 bases left in between. Germline V gene lookup returns CDR1 SGHRS and CDR2 YFSETQ. The CDR3 sequence: CASSLEGGNTIYF. The CDR3 DNA reads TGCGCCAGCAGCTTGGAGGGGGGAAACACCATATATTTT.

The chain joins TRBV7-2 to TRBJ2-7; a possible D gene is TRBD2 (6 bases). Trimming shortened V by 3 bases and J by 0 bases, and 12 bases separated the two germline ends. CDR1 and CDR2 (germline): SGHTA, FQGNSA. CDR3 length: 15 residues. CDR3 sequence: CASSFGPRGSYEQYF. CDR3 in DNA: TGTGCCAGCAGCTTTGGGCCGCGGGGCTCCTACGAGCAGTACTTC.

This chain links TRBV7-2 with TRBJ2-1, with unresolved D. Per germline, CDR1 SGHTA and CDR2 FQGNSA. This CDR3 comprises 17 residues. The germline V and J ends were trimmed by 1 base and 0 bases, with 13 bases remaining between them. Here the CDR3 reads CASSLGRRYNSYNEQFF. CDR3 coding DNA: TGTGCCAGCAGCTTAGGTCGGCGGTACAACTCCTACAATGAGCAGTTCTTC.

The chain uses TRBV7-9 and TRBJ1-6; D gene uncertain. V shed 2 bases and J shed 15 bases, with 20 bases lying between them. The CDR3 totals 15 residues. CDR1 and CDR2 (germline): SEHNR, FQNEAQ (reference sequence). The CDR3 DNA sequence: TGTGCCAGCAGCTTATACCGGGCCCCCTTCAATCTCCTCCACTTT. Amino acid sequence: CASSLYRAPFNLLHF.

The chain has TRBV9 and TRBJ2-1; 7 nucleotides match TRBD1. The CDR3 has 14 residues. Germline V gene sequence: CDR1 SGDLS, CDR2 YYNGEE. V trimming: 3 bases; J trimming: 10 bases; junction bases outside the gene matches: 10. The CDR3 is CASSDPVGGWEQFF. For the CDR3, the DNA is TGTGCCAGCAGCGACCCCGTAGGGGGCTGGGAGCAGTTCTTC.

The rearrangement links TRBV5-1 to TRBJ2-7; D tentatively reads TRBD1 or TRBD2 (5 bases each). Germline V gene data show CDR1 as SGHRS and CDR2 as YFSETQ. The length of the CDR3 is 15 residues. With 4 bases removed from V and 2 bases from J, the gap between germline ends came to 16 bases. CDR3 coding DNA: TGCGCCAGCAGCCGCTGGGGCGGGCCCACCTACGAGCAGTACTTC. Its translation is CASSRWGGPTYEQYF.

The chain has TRBV6-6 and TRBJ1-1, with D unresolved. Germline CDR1 is MNHNY and CDR2 is SVGAGI (reference sequence). The V gene lost 0 bases and the J gene lost 0 bases, with 8 bases spanning the gap. The length of the CDR3 is 15 residues. The CDR3: CASSYSEGMNTEAFF. The DNA of the CDR3 is TGTGCCAGCAGTTACTCGGAAGGGATGAACACTGAAGCTTTCTTT.